This T cell receptor beta chain comes out of a study of control samples from healthy donors and cancer patients. The CDR3 covers 13 residues. The germline CDR1 and CDR2 sequences are SGHAT and FQNNGV. The V gene lost 11 bases and the J gene lost 0 bases, with 11 bases spanning the gap. Data came from immunoSEQ multiplex PCR; TCRdb stores just in-frame clones and leaves some out. The sample records nearly 200,000 clones, 91% being singletons. The genes are TRBV11-2 and TRBJ2-1, with D unresolved. Sample: blood. This receptor was identified in a man aged 25-40 years in good health. In DNA, the CDR3 is TGTGCCGGTTCTTGGAGCTCCTACAATGAGCAGTTCTTC. It codes for CAGSWSSYNEQFF.